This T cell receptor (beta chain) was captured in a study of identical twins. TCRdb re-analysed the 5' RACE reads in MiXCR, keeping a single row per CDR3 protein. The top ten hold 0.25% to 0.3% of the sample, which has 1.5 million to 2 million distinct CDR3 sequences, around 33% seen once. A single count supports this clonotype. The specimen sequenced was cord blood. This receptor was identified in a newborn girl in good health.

The CDR3 loop is CSASTDANPHNEQFF. In nucleotides, the CDR3 is TGCAGTGCTTCAACCGATGCGAACCCTCACAATGAGCAGTTCTTC. This rearrangement joins TRBV20-1 to TRBJ2-1; D ambiguous. Trimming took 5 bases from V and 5 from J, leaving 19 bases between them. Germline-derived CDR1 and CDR2 are DFQATT and SNEGSKA (reference sequence). CDR3 length equals 15 residues.